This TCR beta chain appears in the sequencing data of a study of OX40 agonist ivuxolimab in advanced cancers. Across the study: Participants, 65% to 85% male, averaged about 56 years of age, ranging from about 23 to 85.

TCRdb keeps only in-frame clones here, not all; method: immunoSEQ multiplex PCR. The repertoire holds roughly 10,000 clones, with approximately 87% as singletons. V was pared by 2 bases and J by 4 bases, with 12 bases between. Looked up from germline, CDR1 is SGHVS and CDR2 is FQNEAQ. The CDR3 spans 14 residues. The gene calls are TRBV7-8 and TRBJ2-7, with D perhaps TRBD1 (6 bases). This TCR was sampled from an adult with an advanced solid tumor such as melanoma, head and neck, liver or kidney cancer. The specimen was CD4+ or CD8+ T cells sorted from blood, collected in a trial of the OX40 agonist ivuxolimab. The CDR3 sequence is CASSLRGTGYEQYF. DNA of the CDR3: TGTGCCAGCAGCTTAAGGGGCACAGGGTACGAGCAGTACTTC.